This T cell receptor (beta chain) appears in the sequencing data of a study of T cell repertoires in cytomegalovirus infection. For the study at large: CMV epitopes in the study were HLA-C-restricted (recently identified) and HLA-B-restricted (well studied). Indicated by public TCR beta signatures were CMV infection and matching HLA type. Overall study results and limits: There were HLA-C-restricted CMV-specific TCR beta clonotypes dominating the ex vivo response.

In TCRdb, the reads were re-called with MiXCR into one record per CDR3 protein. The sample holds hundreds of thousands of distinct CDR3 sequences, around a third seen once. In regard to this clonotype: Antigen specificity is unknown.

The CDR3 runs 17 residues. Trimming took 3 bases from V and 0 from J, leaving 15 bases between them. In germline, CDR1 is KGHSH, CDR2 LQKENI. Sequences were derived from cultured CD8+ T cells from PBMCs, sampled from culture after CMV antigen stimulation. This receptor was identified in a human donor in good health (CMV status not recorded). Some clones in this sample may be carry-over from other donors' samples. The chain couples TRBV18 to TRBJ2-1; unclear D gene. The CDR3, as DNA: TGTGCCAGCTCACCTTTGGATCTTCTAAGCTCCTACAATGAGCAGTTCTTC. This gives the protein CASSPLDLLSSYNEQFF.